This TCR beta chain was sequenced in a study of blood T cell repertoires in COVID-19. Study as a whole: Sites in the United States, Italy and Spain provided acute and convalescent COVID-19 samples.

CDR1 SGDLS and CDR2 YYNGEE come from the germline V gene. Trimming pared 1 base from V and 0 bases from J, leaving 7 bases between. The CDR3 has 15 residues. Authors' methods: Amplification from reference gene primers served as the basis for estimated nucleated cell counts. The table came from immunoSEQ multiplex PCR; TCRdb's copy has only in-frame clones and leaves some out. The V and J calls and clone size come from that table; D and trimming were worked out from the DNA. The profile shows roughly 170,000 clones, approximately 84% of them singletons. The sample consisted of peripheral blood. This chain connects TRBV9 to TRBJ1-4; D is possibly TRBD1 (5 bases). The TCR was taken from a man aged 35-49 years who had recovered from COVID-19. CDR3 DNA: TGTGCCAGCAGCGTAAGGGGTGCAACTAATGAAAAACTGTTTTTT. Its translation: CASSVRGATNEKLFF.